What follows describes a single T cell receptor beta chain. This sample is drawn from a study of blood T cell repertoires in COVID-19. As for the study in general: Acute and convalescent COVID-19 specimens originated in the United States, Italy and Spain. T cells, B-cell-depleted T cells, or PBMCs supplied cDNA or gDNA.

This table comes from immunoSEQ multiplex PCR, and its TCRdb copy is limited to in-frame clones, with some not included. The sample has 410,000 or so clones, 70% to 90% seen once; the top ten hold 1.4%. There are 13 residues in the CDR3. The V end was cut by 6 bases, the J end by 2 bases, with 10 bases between. Germline lookup yields CDR1 MDHEN and CDR2 SYDVKM. The V call is TRBV28, the J call TRBJ2-5; a possible D gene is TRBD1 (5 bases). Sequenced sample: peripheral blood. This clonotype originated in a woman in her twenties or thirties with active or convalescent COVID-19. CDR3 DNA sequence: TGTGCCAGCAGACTGGACACTCAAGAGACCCAGTACTTC. Translation: CASRLDTQETQYF. Based on the CDR3 plus reference TRBV28 and TRBJ2-5, the full variable domain is DVKVTQSSRYLVKRTGEKVFLECVQDMDHENMFWYRQDPGLGLRLIYFSYDVKMKEKGDIPEGYSVSREKKERFSLILESASTNQTSMYLCASRLDTQETQYFGPGTRLLVL.